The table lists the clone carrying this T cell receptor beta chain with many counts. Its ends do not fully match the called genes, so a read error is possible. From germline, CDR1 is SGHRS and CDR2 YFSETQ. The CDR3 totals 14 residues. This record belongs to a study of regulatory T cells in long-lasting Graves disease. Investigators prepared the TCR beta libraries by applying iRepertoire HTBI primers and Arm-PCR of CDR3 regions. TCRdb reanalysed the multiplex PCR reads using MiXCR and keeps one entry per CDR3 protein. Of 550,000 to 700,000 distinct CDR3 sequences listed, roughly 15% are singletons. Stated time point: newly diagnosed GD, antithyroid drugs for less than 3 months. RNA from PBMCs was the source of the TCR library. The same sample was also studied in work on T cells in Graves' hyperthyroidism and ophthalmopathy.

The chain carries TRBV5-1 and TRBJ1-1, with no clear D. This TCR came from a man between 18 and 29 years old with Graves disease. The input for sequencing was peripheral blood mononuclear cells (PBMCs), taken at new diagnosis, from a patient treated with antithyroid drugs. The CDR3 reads CASSLGGSNTEAFF. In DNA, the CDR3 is TGTGCCAGCAGCTTAGGAGGCTCCAACACTGAAGCTTTCTTT.